This T cell receptor (beta chain) is from a study of identical twins. Broader study findings: Less excess twin sharing appeared in beta out-of-frame sequences.

As regards this clonotype: What it binds is unknown.

TCRdb re-derived calls from the 5' RACE reads in MiXCR, one entry per CDR3 protein. The data show roughly 540,000 distinct CDR3 sequences, under 25% seen once. CDR1 and CDR2 (germline): KGHDR, SFDVKD. This CDR3 region has 13 residues. After removal of 6 bases from V and 4 bases from J, the junction contained 2 bases not matched to a gene. The same sample was also studied in work on T cells expressing NK-cell markers. That source reports: Of eight sequenced donors, seven were HCMV-seropositive and one HCMV-seronegative. Top CD8+ clonotypes included the dominant CD3+CD56+NKG2C+ clonotypes in roughly six donors.

Material: CD4+ T cells sorted from blood. The clonotype originates from a woman younger than 30 in good health. The rearrangement joins TRBV24-1 to TRBJ1-2; 9 bases fit TRBD1. In DNA form, the CDR3 reads TGTGCCACCAGTCCGGGACAGGGCTATGGCTACACCTTC. Translating gives CATSPGQGYGYTF.